This TCR beta chain was captured in a study of CXCR3-negative and CXCR3-positive naive CD8 T cells. General study findings and limits: CXCR3-expressing naive cells carried TRB CDR3s more hydrophobic than those of CXCR3-negative naive cells.

About this clonotype itself: Its matching antigen is unknown.

Germline-derived CDR1 and CDR2 are SEHNR and FQNEAQ (reference sequence). The CDR3 runs 18 residues. Researchers prepared the TRB cDNA libraries using 5' RACE with UMI labels. TCRdb reanalyzed the 5' RACE reads, giving one entry per CDR3 protein sequence and no DNA. Recorded here are over 150,000 distinct CDR3 sequences; the top ten clones represent just under 0.5%. The chain uses TRBV7-9 and TRBJ2-5; TCRdb names TRBD2, which stays unverified in the absence of DNA. This clonotype was sampled from a human donor in good health. Some clones in this sample may be carry-over from other donors' samples. Sequenced sample: naive CXCR3+ CD8+ T cells from blood. Specified subset: CD45RO-CCR7+CD27+CD95- naive CD8+ T cells expressing CXCR3 (TNR3+). CDR3 in amino acids: CASSFIQDPDYVPETQYF.